These 5 T cell receptor beta chains share one sample of origin, sequenced in a study of T-cell reconstitution after alpha-beta-depleted transplantation in children. Unique molecular identifiers were incorporated into the prepared TCRbeta library. From the PCR reads, TCRdb called clonotypes with MiXCR, one entry per CDR3 protein. The repertoire holds approximately 300,000 distinct CDR3 sequences, about 9.4% seen once, with 7.5% in the top ten. This sample comprised PBMCs, obtained before TCRalphabeta/CD19-depleted stem cell transplant. The receptor set was obtained from a boy in the first two years of life with acute myeloid leukemia, due to receive a stem cell transplant.

This clonotype was seen ten or more times. This sequence joins TRBV3-1 and TRBJ1-3, with 7 bases identical to TRBD1. Trimming removed 5 bases from V and 0 bases from J; junction bases left unmatched: 7. This CDR3 region has 16 residues. Germline V gene lookup returns CDR1 LGHDT and CDR2 YNNKEL (reference sequence). The CDR3 bases are TGTGCCAGCAGCACGCCCGGGACAGTCTCTGGAAACACCATATATTTT. It is translated as CASSTPGTVSGNTIYF.

Details on this clonotype: A much more abundant neighbour one base away suggests this may be a read error. V and J are TRBV24-1 and TRBJ1-1, with D possibly TRBD1 on 6 matching bases. CDR3 length: 13 amino acids. CDR1 KGHDR and CDR2 SFDVKD come from the germline V gene. CDR3 region: CAPSDGGGGEAFF. As DNA, the CDR3 is TGTGCCCCCAGTGACGGTGGGGGCGGAGAAGCTTTCTTT.

This clonotype was counted ten times or more. This sequence joins TRBV18 and TRBJ2-3, with no clear D. This CDR3 is built from 15 residues. V was clipped by 1 base and J by 0 bases, with 8 bases between them. CDR1 KGHSH and CDR2 LQKENI come from the germline V gene. In DNA, the CDR3 is TGTGCCAGCTCACCACGGGCTTCTAGCACAGATACGCAGTATTTT. This translates into CASSPRASSTDTQYF.

This clonotype was found many times. The genes are TRBV7-3 and TRBJ2-1; 9 nucleotides line up with TRBD1. V lost 4 bases, J lost 10 bases, and 14 bases stayed unmatched. The length of the CDR3 is 16 residues. Germline loops: CDR1 SGHTA, CDR2 FQGTGA. The CDR3: CASSSDMGQGKGEQFF. The CDR3 nucleotides read TGTGCCAGCAGCTCCGATATGGGACAGGGAAAAGGGGAGCAGTTCTTC.

This clonotype was recorded at least ten times. The chain is built from TRBV29-1 and TRBJ2-2; possibly TRBD1 or TRBD2 for D (6 bases each). The CDR3 has 15 amino acids. Germline loops: CDR1 SQVTM, CDR2 ANQGSEA. Trimming took 4 bases from V and 0 from J, leaving 12 bases between them. Here the CDR3 DNA reads TGCAGCGTTGTCCGGGGGCCTACGAACACCGGGGAGCTGTTTTTT. Residues: CSVVRGPTNTGELFF.